These 25 T cell receptor beta chains share one sample of origin, sequenced in a study of blood T cell repertoires in COVID-19 (dated by TCRdb to the early 2020s). Libraries were prepared through the immunoSEQ multiplex PCR assay. TCRdb carries this immuneACCESS record with in-frame sequences only. Its versions omit some clonotypes, under half of them owing to an unresolved V gene in the studies checked, with the rest unexplained. For this sample there are under 80,000 clones; 80% appear just once. Together, the top ten hold over 9.5% of the sample. The sample comprised peripheral blood. The receptors originated from a human donor in a cohort sampled during active COVID-19.

This chain links TRBV27 with TRBJ2-1; TRBD1 matches at 7 bases. V trimming: 5 bases; J trimming: 8 bases; junction bases outside the gene matches: 18. Germline CDR1 and CDR2: MNHEY and SMNVEV (reference sequence). The CDR3 is made up of 17 amino acids. CDR3 amino acids: CASSVRGTAISRDEQFF. The CDR3 region has the DNA TGTGCCAGCAGTGTGAGAGGGACAGCCATCTCCAGGGATGAGCAGTTCTTC.

This clone was picked up one time. This chain connects TRBV5-1 to TRBJ2-1; 8 nucleotides line up with TRBD2. From germline, CDR1 is SGHRS and CDR2 YFSETQ. The CDR3 spans 15 residues. The junction had 10 bases not matched to a gene; V was cut back by 3 bases and J by 8 bases. CDR3 sequence: CASSSLGREGHEQFF. CDR3 bases: TGCGCCAGCAGCTCCCTAGGCCGGGAGGGCCATGAGCAGTTCTTC.

J is TRBJ1-6 and V is TRBV28; D is perhaps TRBD1 (5 bases). V lost 7 bases and J 0 bases, leaving 13 bases between the germline ends. Germline V gene lookup returns CDR1 MDHEN and CDR2 SYDVKM. CDR3 size: 16 residues. In DNA form, the CDR3 reads TGTGCCAGCACTGGGGGAGGGAGCTCCTATAATTCACCCCTCCACTTT. Residues: CASTGGGSSYNSPLHF.

This clone qualifies as medium-sized. V and J are TRBV4-1 and TRBJ2-6; TRBD2 matches 7 bases. The CDR3 totals 17 residues. V shed 4 bases, J shed 0 bases, and the junction held 6 bases outside the gene matches. Germline V lookup: CDR1 MGHRA, CDR2 YSYEKL. Here the CDR3 DNA reads TGCGCCAGCAGCCCCGGGCGGGAGTTCTCTGGGGCCAACGTCCTGACTTTC. It translates to CASSPGREFSGANVLTF.

This clone showed up just a few times. V and J are TRBV19 and TRBJ1-5; TRBD1 agrees at 8 bases. Germline trimming cut 10 bases from V and 0 bases from J; bases unmatched to any gene: 11. Germline V gene sequence: CDR1 LNHDA, CDR2 SQIVND (reference sequence). The CDR3 has 16 residues. CDR3 coding DNA: TGTGCCACCATGAGACAGGGGAGCACTAGCAATCAGCCCCAGCATTTT. It encodes CATMRQGSTSNQPQHF.

This rearrangement joins TRBV11-3 to TRBJ1-1, with D perhaps TRBD1 (6 bases). CDR1 SGHNT and CDR2 YENEEA come from the germline V gene. The CDR3 is made up of 15 amino acids. V was clipped by 5 bases and J by 5 bases, with 18 bases between them. The CDR3, as DNA: TGTGCCAGCAGCCCTCCGACAGGAGAGTGGACTGAAGCTTTCTTT. This codes for CASSPPTGEWTEAFF.

The chain has TRBV27 and TRBJ2-7; D is unclear. Looked up from germline, CDR1 is MNHEY and CDR2 is SMNVEV (reference sequence). This CDR3 contains 16 residues. V lost 0 bases, J lost 5 bases, and 17 bases lay in between. CDR3 sequence: CASSLSPRELLDEQYF. The CDR3 DNA sequence: TGTGCCAGCAGTTTATCTCCCCGAGAGTTACTGGACGAGCAGTACTTC.

This sequence joins TRBV3-1 (or the pseudogene TRBV3-2) and TRBJ2-7, with 7 bases aligning to TRBD1. CDR1 is LGHDT and CDR2 is YNNKEL in the germline V gene (reference sequence). The CDR3 sequence is 15 residues long. J lost 4 bases, V lost 1 base, and 7 bases had no gene match. This CDR3 reads CASSQGTGGWYEQYF. For the CDR3, the DNA is TGTGCCAGCAGCCAAGGGACAGGCGGTTGGTACGAGCAGTACTTC.

The rearrangement links TRBV7-8 to TRBJ2-5, with D maybe TRBD1 (6 bases). This CDR3 is built from 14 residues. The germline CDR1 and CDR2 sequences are SGHVS and FQNEAQ. Deletions cut 5 bases from V and 0 bases from J, with 10 bases between. CDR3 region: CASSVDRNQETQYF. DNA for the CDR3: TGTGCCAGCAGCGTGGACAGAAACCAAGAGACCCAGTACTTC.

The CDR3 protein is CASARTGLGNTIYF. The CDR3 nucleotides read TGTGCCAGTGCGAGAACAGGGCTCGGAAACACCATATATTTT. The chain has TRBV19 and TRBJ1-3; TRBD1 is a possible D gene (6 bases). Germline V lookup: CDR1 LNHDA, CDR2 SQIVND (reference sequence). This CDR3 spans 14 amino acids. Between the trimmed V and J ends, which lost 8 bases and 4 bases, there was a span of 15 bases. The variable domain in full, completed from reference TRBV19 and TRBJ1-3, reads DGGITQSPKYLFRKEGQNVTLSCEQNLNHDAMYWYRQDPGQGLRLIYYSQIVNDFQKGDIAEGYSVSREKKESFPLTVTSAQKNPTAFYLCASARTGLGNTIYFGEGSWLTVV.

Only a few counts were recorded for this clone. The chain links TRBV11-2 to TRBJ2-3; D is possibly TRBD2 (5 bases). The germline V gene encodes CDR1 SGHAT and CDR2 FQNNGV. V was shortened by 5 bases and J by 2 bases, with 14 bases between the two germline ends. This CDR3 is 15 amino acids long. CDR3 nucleotides: TGTGCCAGCAGCCATGGACTCCTGTACACAGATACGCAGTATTTT. This gives the protein CASSHGLLYTDTQYF.

The J gene is TRBJ2-7, the V gene TRBV2; 8 nucleotides agree with TRBD1. Germline V CDR1 and CDR2: SNHLY, FYNNEI. There are 13 residues in the CDR3. V was clipped by 7 bases and J by 3 bases; unmatched bases: 5. In DNA form, the CDR3 reads TGTGCCAGCACACCCGACAGGGGCTACGAGCAGTACTTC. Protein: CASTPDRGYEQYF.

This clone was picked up one time. The chain employs TRBV18 and TRBJ2-2, with D possibly being TRBD1 (6 bases). Trimming removed 3 bases from V and 2 bases from J, with 10 bases in between. The CDR3 spans 15 residues. Per germline, CDR1 KGHSH and CDR2 LQKENI. The CDR3 reads CASSPRDTNTGELFF. The CDR3, as DNA: TGTGCCAGCTCACCCCGGGACACAAACACCGGGGAGCTGTTTTTT.

The V gene is TRBV19, the J gene TRBJ1-3; 8 nucleotides agree with TRBD1. Per the germline V gene, CDR1 is LNHDA and CDR2 is SQIVND (reference sequence). CDR3 length equals 17 residues. V lost 7 bases and J lost 0; bases outside the gene matches: 11. The CDR3 region is CASIFNPGTGSGNTIYF. In DNA form, the CDR3 reads TGTGCCAGTATATTTAATCCCGGGACAGGCTCTGGAAACACCATATATTTT.

The chain combines TRBV5-4 with TRBJ2-5; a possible D gene is TRBD1 (6 bases). V was trimmed by 0 bases and J by 4 bases, leaving 16 bases between them. CDR1 SGHNT and CDR2 YYREEE come from the germline V gene (reference sequence). The CDR3 has 16 amino acids. The CDR3 here is CASSLGQGPLGETQYF. In DNA, the CDR3 is TGTGCCAGCAGCTTGGGGCAGGGGCCCCTGGGAGAGACCCAGTACTTC.

The chain joins TRBV5-1 to TRBJ2-6; TRBD2 is a possible D gene (6 bases). V was pared by 5 bases and J by 1 base, with 16 bases between. This CDR3 region has 17 residues. Per the germline V gene, CDR1 is SGHRS and CDR2 is YFSETQ. The CDR3 DNA reads TGCGCCAGCAGAGGGAGGCAGGTCCGGTCTGGGGCCAACGTCCTGACTTTC. Its protein product is CASRGRQVRSGANVLTF.

The chain recombines TRBV5-1 with TRBJ2-5, with a weak D call TRBD1 (6 bases). Trimming left V 4 bases short and J 0 bases short, with 16 bases between. CDR3 length equals 16 residues. Germline V gene sequence: CDR1 SGHRS, CDR2 YFSETQ. CDR3 sequence reads: CASSQRRGQNQETQYF. Here the CDR3 DNA reads TGCGCCAGCAGCCAACGAAGAGGACAGAACCAAGAGACCCAGTACTTC.

The genes are TRBV9 and TRBJ1-2; TRBD1 is a possible D gene (6 bases). This CDR3 has 16 amino acids. Trimming stripped 0 bases from V and 4 bases from J, with 16 bases between. From germline, CDR1 is SGDLS and CDR2 YYNGEE. CDR3 DNA sequence: TGTGCCAGCAGCGTAGGGACCGGGGGGGCTCTCTATGGCTACACCTTC. Protein sequence: CASSVGTGGALYGYTF. Variable domain in full (rest from reference TRBV9 and TRBJ1-2): DSGVTQTPKHLITATGQRVTLRCSPRSGDLSVYWYQQSLDQGLQFLIQYYNGEERAKGNILERFSAQQFPDLHSELNLSSLELGDSALYFCASSVGTGGALYGYTFGSGTRLTVV.

The chain has TRBV11-2 and TRBJ2-1, with TRBD2 matching over 8 bases. Germline V gene sequence: CDR1 SGHAT, CDR2 FQNNGV. The CDR3 has 15 residues. J gave up 4 bases and V 0 bases, and 2 bases lay outside the gene matches. CDR3 bases: TGTGCCAGCAGCTTAGAGGGACTAGTTTACAATGAGCAGTTCTTC. Its translation: CASSLEGLVYNEQFF.

This clone was recorded once. This chain connects TRBV20-1 to TRBJ2-1, with 12 nucleotides matching TRBD2. There are 15 residues in the CDR3. CDR1 and CDR2 from the germline V gene are DFQATT and SNEGSKA (reference sequence). V trimming: 3 bases; J trimming: 9 bases; junction bases outside the gene matches: 9. CDR3 sequence reads: CSASSPSGRAGEQFF. CDR3 DNA sequence: TGCAGTGCTAGTTCGCCTAGCGGGAGGGCCGGTGAGCAGTTCTTC.

The chain has TRBV7-2 and TRBJ2-7, with no clear D. Germline V lookup: CDR1 SGHTA, CDR2 FQGNSA. V was clipped by 3 bases and J by 3 bases, with 9 bases between them. The CDR3 spans 13 residues. CDR3 in DNA: TGTGCCAGCAGCTTGGTCACTAACTACGAGCAGTACTTC. Its translation: CASSLVTNYEQYF.

The rearrangement links TRBV5-8 to TRBJ2-1, with a possible D match to TRBD1 (6 bases). Germline CDR1 is SGHTS and CDR2 is YDEGEE. V lost 0 bases, J lost 2 bases, and 12 bases lay in between. The CDR3 sequence is 16 residues long. The CDR3 reads CASSLATGTTYNEQFF. CDR3 coding DNA: TGTGCCAGCAGCTTGGCCACAGGGACAACCTACAATGAGCAGTTCTTC. The entire variable domain, with the rest obtained from reference TRBV5-8 and TRBJ2-1, is as follows: EAGVTQSPTHLIKTRGQQATLRCSPISGHTSVYWYQQALGLGLQFLLWYDEGEERNRGNFPPRFSGRQFPNYSSELNVNALELEDSALYLCASSLATGTTYNEQFFGPGTRLTVL.

The chain uses TRBV30 and TRBJ2-5; 8 bases are a match to TRBD2. Germline-derived CDR1 and CDR2 are GTSNPN and SVGIG (reference sequence). Trimming at V came to 4 bases and at J to 2 bases, leaving 6 bases not matched to a gene. CDR3 length: 14 residues. CDR3 in DNA: TGTGCCTGGATCGAACCGGGGGGGCAAGAGACCCAGTACTTC. This encodes CAWIEPGGQETQYF.

This rearrangement joins TRBV7-3 to TRBJ2-3; D is unresolved. V lost 5 bases and J 2 bases, leaving 11 bases between the germline ends. CDR1 and CDR2 from the germline V gene are SGHTA and FQGTGA. This CDR3 is 14 amino acids long. DNA for the CDR3: TGTGCCAGCAGCCCGACACCACTCACAGATACGCAGTATTTT. Amino acid sequence: CASSPTPLTDTQYF.

This chain uses TRBV7-8 with TRBJ2-5; 7 bases map to TRBD1. Germline V gene lookup returns CDR1 SGHVS and CDR2 FQNEAQ. The trim removed 8 bases at V and 5 bases at J, leaving 11 bases unmatched. The CDR3 extends over 14 amino acids. CDR3 DNA sequence: TGTGCCAGCCGCGTTAACAGGGGCCAGGAGACCCAGTACTTC. Amino acid sequence: CASRVNRGQETQYF.